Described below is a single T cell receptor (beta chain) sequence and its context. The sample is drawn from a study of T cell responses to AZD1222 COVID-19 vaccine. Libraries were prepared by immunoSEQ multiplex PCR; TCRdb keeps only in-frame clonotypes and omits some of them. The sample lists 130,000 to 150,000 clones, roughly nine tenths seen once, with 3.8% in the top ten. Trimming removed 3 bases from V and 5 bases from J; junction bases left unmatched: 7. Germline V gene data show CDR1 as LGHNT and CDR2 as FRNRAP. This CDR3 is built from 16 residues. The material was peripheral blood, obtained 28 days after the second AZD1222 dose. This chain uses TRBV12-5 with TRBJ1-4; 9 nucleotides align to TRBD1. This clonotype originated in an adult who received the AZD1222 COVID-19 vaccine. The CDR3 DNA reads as TGTGCTAGTGGTTTCTCACCGGGACAGGGAAATGAAAAACTGTTTTTT. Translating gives CASGFSPGQGNEKLFF. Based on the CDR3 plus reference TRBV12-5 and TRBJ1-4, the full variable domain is DARVTQTPRHKVTEMGQEVTMRCQPILGHNTVFWYRQTMMQGLELLAYFRNRAPLDDSGMPKDRFSAEMPDATLATLKIQPSEPRDSAVYFCASGFSPGQGNEKLFFGSGTQLSVL.